This T cell receptor beta chain was sequenced in a study of cytomegalovirus exposure and HLA in healthy donors. Across the whole study: One earlier analysis, a look at about 179 million T cells, found some 100 million unique TCR beta sequences. Falling in the Caucasian-associated ancestry cluster were roughly 86% of about 400 genotyped donors. Study-wide points: Later analysis reportedly placed an Asian-associated ancestry cluster below the approximately 650-donor mean in N-insertions.

Looked up from germline, CDR1 is SGHDT and CDR2 is YYEEEE. The CDR3 has 14 amino acids. Losses at the gene ends were 0 bases for V and 6 bases for J; bases not matched to a gene: 6. PCR used 60 Vbeta primers and 13 Jbeta primers. Sequencing used immunoSEQ multiplex PCR; TCRdb keeps in-frame clones, though not all of them. The sample has about 180,000 clones, 76% seen once; the top ten hold under 2%. Donors showed nominal health when sampled, although they likely had unrecorded immune exposures. A single count supports this clone. Its cognate antigen is unknown. The clonotype originates from a man aged 18 to 35 in good health and CMV-seronegative. V gene TRBV5-6 combines with J gene TRBJ2-7; 7 bases agree with TRBD2. The sample consisted of PBMCs. CDR3 bases: TGTGCCAGCAGCTTGGTGGGAGGGGTGGGCGAGCAGTACTTC. Protein product: CASSLVGGVGEQYF.